This entry concerns a single T cell receptor (beta chain). This entry comes from a study of T cells in localized non-small cell lung cancer. Only in-frame clones appear in the TCRdb table, and some are missing; sequencing was by immunoSEQ multiplex PCR. The profile shows 30,000 to 35,000 clones, 88% of them singletons. The CDR3 loop spans 13 amino acids. Germline assignment: CDR1 MGHRA and CDR2 YSYEKL. The germline V and J ends were trimmed by 2 bases and 5 bases, with 7 bases remaining between them. The chain combines TRBV4-1 with TRBJ1-5; D call uncertain. Sequenced here: peripheral blood, sampled before any cancer treatment. The TCR was taken from a woman aged 35-75 years with stage I lung adenocarcinoma. Here the CDR3 DNA reads TGCGCCAGCAGCCAAATGCAAGATCAGCCCCAGCATTTT. Its translation is CASSQMQDQPQHF.